Listed below are T cell receptor beta chains from one sample, sequenced in a study of T cell responses to AZD1222 COVID-19 vaccine. Here immunoSEQ multiplex PCR was the method, and the copy in TCRdb shows in-frame clones only, minus some. The table records approximately 110,000 clones, around 87% of them present only once. Sequencing was performed on peripheral blood, taken on day 0 of AZD1222 vaccination. These TCRs come from an adult in good health. The CDR3 runs from the conserved cysteine through the conserved F or W. The D gene is left open where the match is weak. Not every row has a clone size; where given, it reads once, few, many or a size class.

size: -; D: TRBD2; J: TRBJ2-1; V: TRBV19; DNA: TGTGCCAGTAGTATCCGCCTAGCGGGGTCGTACAATGAGCAGTTCTTC; CDR3: CASSIRLAGSYNEQFF
size: -; D: -; J: TRBJ1-1; V: TRBV19; DNA: TGTGCCAGTAGCCCCGCCCGTGGGACTGAAGCTTTCTTT; CDR3: CASSPARGTEAFF
size: few; D: -; J: TRBJ1-1; V: TRBV11-2; DNA: TGTGCCAGCAGCTTAAGCACCCGGGGTACTGAAGCTTTCTTT; CDR3: CASSLSTRGTEAFF
size: medium-sized; D: -; J: TRBJ2-7; V: TRBV11-2; DNA: TGTGCCAGCAGCTTAGGGCCCCCCGGAGTTCCCTACGAGCAGTACTTC; CDR3: CASSLGPPGVPYEQYF
size: -; D: TRBD2; J: TRBJ2-7; V: TRBV7-8; DNA: TGTGCCAGCAGCCTCGGGACTAGCGGGGTCTACGAGCAGTACTTC; CDR3: CASSLGTSGVYEQYF
size: -; D: TRBD2; J: TRBJ2-6; V: TRBV28; DNA: TGTGCCAGCGTGGGCGGGGGGTCTGGGGCCAACGTCCTGACTTTC; CDR3: CASVGGGSGANVLTF
size: -; D: -; J: TRBJ2-7; V: TRBV15; DNA: TGTGCCACCAGCAGAGATATCGCAGAAACCTACGAGCAGTACTTC; CDR3: CATSRDIAETYEQYF
size: -; D: -; J: TRBJ2-2; V: TRBV5-4; DNA: TGTGCCAGCAGCAGCATCCCCTCGGTTCGGGCGGCCGGGGAGCTGTTTTTT; CDR3: CASSSIPSVRAAGELFF
size: -; D: -; J: TRBJ2-3; V: TRBV5-3; DNA: TGTGCCAGAAGCTTATTTTGGCGGGGGCGGAATACGCAGTATTTT; CDR3: CARSLFWRGRNTQYF
size: -; D: -; J: TRBJ2-7; V: TRBV19; DNA: TGTGCCAGTAGTATTTTGACCGGGCCCTCCTACGAGCAGTACTTC; CDR3: CASSILTGPSYEQYF
size: -; D: -; J: TRBJ1-2; V: TRBV10-3; DNA: TGTGCCATCAGTGAGTCTCAGGGCGCAGCCGTCGGCTACACCTTC; CDR3: CAISESQGAAVGYTF
size: few; D: -; J: TRBJ1-1; V: TRBV3-1/TRBV3-2; DNA: TGTGCCAGCACCCGGTTGGGGGGCCGTAACACTGAAGCTTTCTTT; CDR3: CASTRLGGRNTEAFF
size: -; D: TRBD1; J: TRBJ1-6; V: TRBV5-1; DNA: TGCGCCAGCAGCTTGGCGGGACAGGGTTACTCACCCCTCCACTTT; CDR3: CASSLAGQGYSPLHF
size: once; D: -; J: TRBJ1-6; V: TRBV7-9; DNA: TGTGCCAGCACGGAAGAAACCTATAATTCACCCCTCCACTTT; CDR3: CASTEETYNSPLHF
size: few; D: -; J: TRBJ2-7; V: TRBV5-1; DNA: TGCGCCAGCAGCTTGGGACAGTTCACCTACGAGCAGTACTTC; CDR3: CASSLGQFTYEQYF
size: -; D: -; J: TRBJ2-7; V: TRBV19; DNA: TGTGCCAGTAGTATAGATCGGCACGAGCAGTACTTC; CDR3: CASSIDRHEQYF
size: -; D: -; J: TRBJ1-1; V: TRBV6-4; DNA: TGTGCCAGCAGTGAACAGGAGAACACTGAAGCTTTCTTT; CDR3: CASSEQENTEAFF
size: once; D: TRBD2; J: TRBJ2-7; V: TRBV2; DNA: TGTGCCAGCCAAGGGAGGGACGAGCAGTACTTC; CDR3: CASQGRDEQYF
size: once; D: -; J: TRBJ1-6; V: TRBV30; DNA: TGTGCCTGGAACCCCGGGTCCTCACCCCTCCACTTT; CDR3: CAWNPGSSPLHF
size: -; D: TRBD2; J: TRBJ2-3; V: TRBV6-4; DNA: TGTGCCAGCAGTGACTCGACTAGCGGGGGGGCAGATACGCAGTATTTT; CDR3: CASSDSTSGGADTQYF
size: -; D: -; J: TRBJ1-5; V: TRBV7-2; DNA: TGTGCCAGCAGCTTAGAGGGGAGGGGCAATCAGCCCCAGCATTTT; CDR3: CASSLEGRGNQPQHF
size: -; D: TRBD1; J: TRBJ2-1; V: TRBV10-1; DNA: TGCGCCAGCAGCGGGACAGTCTACGGTGAGCAGTTCTTC; CDR3: CASSGTVYGEQFF
size: -; D: -; J: TRBJ1-2; V: TRBV5-4; DNA: TGTGCCAGCAGCAAATTACTGGGACCCACTAACTATGGCTACACCTTC; CDR3: CASSKLLGPTNYGYTF
size: -; D: TRBD2; J: TRBJ2-5; V: TRBV7-8; DNA: TGTGCGAGTGGGATAGCGGGGGCACAAGAGACCCAGTACTTC; CDR3: CASGIAGAQETQYF
size: -; D: -; J: TRBJ2-2; V: TRBV3-1/TRBV3-2; DNA: TGTGCCAGCAGCCGCGGGGCCACCGGGGAGCTGTTTTTT; CDR3: CASSRGATGELFF
size: -; D: TRBD1; J: TRBJ2-7; V: TRBV5-8; DNA: TGTGCCAGCAGCCGCTCGACAGGGTGGAGCTCCTACGAGCAGTACTTC; CDR3: CASSRSTGWSSYEQYF
size: few; D: -; J: TRBJ1-1; V: TRBV27; DNA: TGTGCCAGCAGTCCCCGCGCGGGGATTGAAGCTTTCTTT; CDR3: CASSPRAGIEAFF
size: -; D: -; J: TRBJ1-4; V: TRBV6-1; DNA: TGTGCCAGCAGTGACGACAGAACTAATGAAAAACTGTTTTTT; CDR3: CASSDDRTNEKLFF
size: -; D: TRBD2; J: TRBJ2-7; V: TRBV29-1; DNA: TGCAGCGTTCCAACTAGCGGGGGGGCCGGAGAGCAGTACTTC; CDR3: CSVPTSGGAGEQYF
size: -; D: -; J: TRBJ1-4; V: TRBV5-5; DNA: TGTGCCAGCAGCTTGGGTCAGAGATTAACTAATGAAAAACTGTTTTTT; CDR3: CASSLGQRLTNEKLFF
size: -; D: -; J: TRBJ2-7; V: TRBV4-1; DNA: TGCGCCAGCACCCCAGTCGGAGGGGACGAGCAGTACTTC; CDR3: CASTPVGGDEQYF
size: -; D: -; J: TRBJ1-2; V: TRBV4-3; DNA: TGCGCCAGCAGCCAGTCCACCCGGGGGCAGAACTATGGCTACACCTTC; CDR3: CASSQSTRGQNYGYTF
size: once; D: -; J: TRBJ2-3; V: TRBV3-1/TRBV3-2; DNA: TGTGCCAGCAGCCAACTCGCCCGCGGGGCGATAGCAGATACGCAGTATTTT; CDR3: CASSQLARGAIADTQYF
size: -; D: -; J: TRBJ2-1; V: TRBV5-8; DNA: TGTGCCAGCAGCTTGTTAGCCGGGGCAATCTCCTACAATGAGCAGTTCTTC; CDR3: CASSLLAGAISYNEQFF
size: -; D: -; J: TRBJ1-1; V: TRBV4-2; DNA: TGTGCCAGCAGCCCAGGGCGAGACACTGAAGCTTTCTTT; CDR3: CASSPGRDTEAFF
size: -; D: TRBD2; J: TRBJ2-7; V: TRBV4-3; DNA: TGCGCCAGCAGCCAAGAATACCCTGTGACTAGCAATGAGCAGTACTTC; CDR3: CASSQEYPVTSNEQYF
size: -; D: -; J: TRBJ1-6; V: TRBV9; DNA: TGTGCCAGCAGCGTAGACGCCTTCAGGTCACCCCTCCACTTT; CDR3: CASSVDAFRSPLHF
size: -; D: -; J: TRBJ2-7; V: TRBV27; DNA: TGTGCCAGCAGGGGGGAAAACGCATACGAGCAGTACTTC; CDR3: CASRGENAYEQYF
size: -; D: -; J: TRBJ1-4; V: TRBV29-1; DNA: TGCAGCGTCCTGAATGAAAAACTGTTTTTT; CDR3: CSVLNEKLFF
size: -; D: -; J: TRBJ2-7; V: TRBV7-9; DNA: TGTGCCAGCAGTTGGGGCTCGGGCTCCTACGAGCAGTACTTC; CDR3: CASSWGSGSYEQYF
size: -; D: -; J: TRBJ1-1; V: TRBV28; DNA: TGTGCCAGCAGTTTATCGGTCCGGGGAACGACCCAGGGTTATAACACTGAAGCTTTCTTT; CDR3: CASSLSVRGTTQGYNTEAFF
size: once; D: -; J: TRBJ2-1; V: TRBV5-1; DNA: TGCGCCAGCAGCTTGGCCGGGGCAGGTGGTAATGAGCAGTTCTTC; CDR3: CASSLAGAGGNEQFF
size: -; D: -; J: TRBJ2-7; V: TRBV11-2; DNA: TGTGCCAGCAGCTTAAATAACTTTAGCTACGAGCAGTACTTC; CDR3: CASSLNNFSYEQYF
size: once; D: TRBD2; J: TRBJ2-3; V: TRBV5-1; DNA: TGCGCCAGCAGCTCAAGCGGGGGGGCCGTTTCAGATACGCAGTATTTT; CDR3: CASSSSGGAVSDTQYF
size: -; D: -; J: TRBJ1-1; V: TRBV2; DNA: TGTGCCAGCAGTGAGTCGTTAGCAATGAACACTGAAGCTTTCTTT; CDR3: CASSESLAMNTEAFF
size: -; D: -; J: TRBJ2-1; V: TRBV6-2/TRBV6-3; DNA: TGTGCCAGCAGTTACTCTCGGCGGGAGCAGTTCTTC; CDR3: CASSYSRREQFF
size: -; D: -; J: TRBJ1-4; V: TRBV19; DNA: TGTGCCAGTAGTATCTGGGCCCCGGAGCAACTGTTTTTT; CDR3: CASSIWAPEQLFF
size: -; D: -; J: TRBJ2-3; V: TRBV9; DNA: TGTGCCAGCGGTTTATCTCGCACAGATACGCAGTATTTT; CDR3: CASGLSRTDTQYF
size: -; D: TRBD2; J: TRBJ2-5; V: TRBV6-5; DNA: TGTGCCAGCAGAAGCGGGGGGGAAGAGACCCAGTACTTC; CDR3: CASRSGGEETQYF
size: -; D: -; J: TRBJ2-5; V: TRBV6-5; DNA: TGTGCCAGCAGTTACTCGACGAGGGTCCTCCAAGAGACCCAGTACTTC; CDR3: CASSYSTRVLQETQYF
size: -; D: -; J: TRBJ1-4; V: TRBV28; DNA: TGTGCCAGCAGTTTCAGCCTCGGTGGTGAAAAACTGTTTTTT; CDR3: CASSFSLGGEKLFF
size: -; D: -; J: TRBJ2-7; V: TRBV27; DNA: TGTGCCAGCAGTTTTCTTTCTCTCCGGGACGAGCAGTACTTC; CDR3: CASSFLSLRDEQYF
size: once; D: -; J: TRBJ1-3; V: TRBV2; DNA: TGTGCCAGCACCAAAGGGGCCCCGAGTCACTCTGGAAACACCATATATTTT; CDR3: CASTKGAPSHSGNTIYF